This record looks at one TCR beta chain sequence and its context. Its matching antigen is unknown. Deletions cut 0 bases from V and 0 bases from J, with 7 bases between. There are 15 residues in the CDR3. The V gene's germline CDR1 is SGDLS and CDR2 YYNGEE. This entry belongs to a study of graft-versus-host responses after intestinal transplantation. Study-wide background: For two to three years after anti-thymocyte globulin induction, all recipients took tacrolimus and steroids.

Whole-study results and caveats: Allografts carried high graft-versus-host to host-versus-graft clonal ratios in patients having graft-donor T cell macrochimerism.

TCRdb keeps only in-frame clones here, not all; method: immunoSEQ multiplex PCR. Of more than 90,000 clones listed, 90% to 95% are singletons. Here the sequenced sample was unstimulated CD8+ T cells sorted from spleen or lymph node cells, taken before transplant. The chain has TRBV9 and TRBJ2-1; D might be TRBD2 (6 bases). The sequence derives from a human donor who was the organ donor for an intestinal transplant. DNA for the CDR3: TGTGCCAGCAGCGTAGTCGGGAGCTCCTACAATGAGCAGTTCTTC. Translation gives CASSVVGSSYNEQFF.